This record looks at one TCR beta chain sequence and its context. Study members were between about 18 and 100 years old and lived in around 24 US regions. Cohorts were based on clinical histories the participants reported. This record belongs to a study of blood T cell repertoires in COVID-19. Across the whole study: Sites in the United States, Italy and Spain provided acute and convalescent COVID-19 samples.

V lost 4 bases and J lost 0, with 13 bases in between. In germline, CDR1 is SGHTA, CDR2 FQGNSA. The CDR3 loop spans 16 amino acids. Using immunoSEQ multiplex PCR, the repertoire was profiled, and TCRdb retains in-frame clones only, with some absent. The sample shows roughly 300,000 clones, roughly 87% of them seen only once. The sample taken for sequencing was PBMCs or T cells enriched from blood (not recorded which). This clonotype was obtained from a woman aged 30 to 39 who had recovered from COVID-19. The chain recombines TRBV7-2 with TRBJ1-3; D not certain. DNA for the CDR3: TGTGCCAGCAGCTCCAAGACTCAAGACTCTGGAAACACCATATATTTT. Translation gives CASSSKTQDSGNTIYF.